This T cell receptor beta chain was sequenced during a study of blood T cell repertoires in COVID-19. Study background: Samples came from the United States, Italy and Spain, spanning acute and convalescent COVID-19. T cells, B-cell-depleted T cells, or PBMCs supplied cDNA or gDNA.

Original methodology: Estimated nucleated cell counts came from reference gene primer amplification. Some clones are missing from TCRdb's copy, which holds only in-frame ones; the method was immunoSEQ multiplex PCR. That table furnishes V, J and clone size, whereas the DNA furnished D and trimming. The sample has 100,000 to 150,000 clones, 84% seen once. The material sequenced was peripheral blood. The receptor was derived from a woman aged 80 or older with acute or convalescent COVID-19.

CDR3 DNA sequence: TGTGCCAGCAGCCACAGGGAAATGGCGAACACTGAAGCTTTCTTT. Translated: CASSHREMANTEAFF. This sequence joins TRBV6-2 or TRBV6-3 and TRBJ1-1, with D possibly TRBD1 on 6 matching bases. This CDR3 contains 15 residues. V lost 6 bases and J 1 base, leaving 15 bases between the germline ends. The germline gives CDR1 MNHEY, CDR2 SVGEGT.